This TCR beta chain was identified during a study of OX40 agonist ivuxolimab in advanced cancers. About the research overall: Intravenous ivuxolimab was administered to patients every 2 weeks at 0.01 to 10 mg/kg.

On this clone itself: No antigen is known for it.

Sequencing was performed with immunoSEQ multiplex PCR; in TCRdb, only in-frame clones are kept and a portion is missing. The top ten clones hold 1.5% to 2% of a sample with about 90,000 clones, roughly nine tenths of them seen once. Any history of autoimmune disease or systemic immunosuppression disqualified patients. The investigators sampled blood at baseline, at cycle 4 day 1, and at cycle 7 day 1. Study outcomes and limitations: In CD8+ T cells, expanded clones were on average more numerous than in CD4+.

Trimming cost V 4 bases and J 2 bases, with 5 bases left between them. The CDR3 covers 12 residues. From germline, CDR1 is MDHEN and CDR2 SYDVKM. This TCR was recovered from an adult with an advanced solid tumor such as melanoma, head and neck, liver or kidney cancer. V is TRBV28 and J is TRBJ2-5, with D unclear. The starting material was CD4+ or CD8+ T cells sorted from blood, obtained in a trial of the OX40 agonist ivuxolimab. CDR3 DNA: TGTGCCAGCAGTTGGCTACAAGAGACCCAGTACTTC. Translating it yields CASSWLQETQYF.